A selection of T cell receptor beta chains follows, all from one sample in a study of T cells in localized non-small cell lung cancer. The data were produced by immunoSEQ multiplex PCR, yet TCRdb's version contains in-frame clones alone and is incomplete. The sample carries around 67,000 clones, almost 90% recorded once. The sequencing here drew on peripheral blood, taken before any cancer treatment. The receptors originated from a woman aged 40 to 75 with stage I lung adenocarcinoma. The CDR3 runs from the conserved cysteine through the conserved F or W. A D gene is named only where the DNA matches it firmly.

>TRBJ2-1|TRBV28|.
CASTLASYNEQFF
TGTGCCAGCACCCTGGCGTCCTACAATGAGCAGTTCTTC
>TRBJ1-2|TRBV30|.
CAGRGGRYGYTF
TGTGCCGGCCGGGGGGGCCGCTATGGCTACACCTTC
>TRBJ1-2|TRBV5-6|TRBD1
CASSQDRGFYGYTF
TGTGCCAGCAGCCAAGACAGGGGCTTCTATGGCTACACCTTC
>TRBJ2-5|TRBV6-5|.
CASSLLGVRQTQYF
TGTGCCAGCAGTCTGTTAGGGGTTCGACAGACCCAGTACTTC
>TRBJ1-4|TRBV6-5|.
CASSYSAALNEKLFF
TGTGCCAGCAGTTACTCGGCAGCTCTTAATGAAAAACTGTTTTTT
>TRBJ1-6|TRBV19|TRBD1
CASSARPGQGRHSPLHF
TGTGCCAGTAGTGCCCGGCCGGGACAGGGAAGGCATTCACCCCTCCACTTT
>TRBJ1-1|TRBV5-4|.
CASSWGDTEAFF
TGTGCCAGCAGCTGGGGTGACACTGAAGCTTTCTTT
>TRBJ2-1|TRBV7-9|.
CASSLGGGSYNEQFF
TGTGCCAGCAGCTTAGGAGGGGGCTCCTACAATGAGCAGTTCTTC
>TRBJ2-2|TRBV28|.
CASRQGGAGELFF
TGTGCCAGCAGGCAGGGAGGCGCCGGGGAGCTGTTTTTT
>TRBJ2-2|TRBV9|TRBD2
CASSVYSSGREAGELFF
TGTGCCAGCAGCGTGTACTCTAGCGGGAGGGAGGCCGGGGAGCTGTTTTTT